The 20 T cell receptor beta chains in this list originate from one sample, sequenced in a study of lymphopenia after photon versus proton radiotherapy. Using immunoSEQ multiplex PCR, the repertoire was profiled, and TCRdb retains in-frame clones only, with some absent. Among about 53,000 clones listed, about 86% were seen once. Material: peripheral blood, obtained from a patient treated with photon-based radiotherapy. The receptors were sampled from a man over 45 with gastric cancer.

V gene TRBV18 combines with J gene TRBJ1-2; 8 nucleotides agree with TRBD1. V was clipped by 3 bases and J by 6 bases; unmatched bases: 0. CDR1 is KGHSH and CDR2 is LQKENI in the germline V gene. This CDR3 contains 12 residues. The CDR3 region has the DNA TGTGCCAGCTCACCGACAGGGGATGGCTACACCTTC. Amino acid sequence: CASSPTGDGYTF.

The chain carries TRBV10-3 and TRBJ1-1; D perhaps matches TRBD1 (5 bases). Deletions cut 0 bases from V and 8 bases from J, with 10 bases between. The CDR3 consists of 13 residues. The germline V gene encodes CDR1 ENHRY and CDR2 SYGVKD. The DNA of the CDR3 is TGTGCCATCAGTGAGTCGATACAGGCCGAAGCTTTCTTT. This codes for CAISESIQAEAFF.

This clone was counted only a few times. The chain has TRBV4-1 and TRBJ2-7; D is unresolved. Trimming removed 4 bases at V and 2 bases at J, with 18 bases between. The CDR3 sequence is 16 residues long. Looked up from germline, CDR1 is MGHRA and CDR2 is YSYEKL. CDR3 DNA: TGCGCCAGCAGCCCCCGCCCGTTACGGGCGACCTACGAGCAGTACTTC. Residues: CASSPRPLRATYEQYF.

For the CDR3, the DNA is TGTGCCAGCAACCTCCCTTCCTCCAGTCAGCCCCAGCATTTT. This codes for CASNLPSSSQPQHF. The chain couples TRBV28 to TRBJ1-5; D is uncertain. Trimming stripped 7 bases from V and 6 bases from J, with 16 bases between. Germline CDR1 and CDR2: MDHEN and SYDVKM. The CDR3 extends over 14 amino acids.

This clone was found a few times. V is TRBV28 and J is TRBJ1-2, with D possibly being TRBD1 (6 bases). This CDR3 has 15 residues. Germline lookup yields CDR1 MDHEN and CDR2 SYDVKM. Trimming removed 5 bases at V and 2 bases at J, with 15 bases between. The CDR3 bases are TGTGCCAGCAGTCCCCGGGGGGGCGGAAACTATGGCTACACCTTC. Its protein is CASSPRGGGNYGYTF.

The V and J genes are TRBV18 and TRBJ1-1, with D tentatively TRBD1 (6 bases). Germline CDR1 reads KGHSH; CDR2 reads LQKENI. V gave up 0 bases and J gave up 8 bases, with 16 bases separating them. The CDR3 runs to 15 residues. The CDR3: CASSPPAGAPREAFF. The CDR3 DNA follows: TGTGCCAGCTCACCACCGGCAGGGGCCCCGAGGGAAGCTTTCTTT.

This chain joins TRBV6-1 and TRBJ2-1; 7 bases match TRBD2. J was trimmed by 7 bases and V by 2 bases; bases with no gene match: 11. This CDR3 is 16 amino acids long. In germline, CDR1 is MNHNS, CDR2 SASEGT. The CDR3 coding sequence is TGTGCCAGCAGTGAAAGGGCGGGAGTTCGTCAAAATGAGCAGTTCTTC. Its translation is CASSERAGVRQNEQFF.

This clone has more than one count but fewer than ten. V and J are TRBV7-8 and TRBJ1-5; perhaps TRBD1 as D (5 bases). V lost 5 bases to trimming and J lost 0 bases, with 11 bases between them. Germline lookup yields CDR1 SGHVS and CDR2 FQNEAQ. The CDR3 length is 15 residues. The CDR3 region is CASSRDSYSNQPQHF. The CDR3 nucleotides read TGTGCCAGCAGCCGGGACTCCTATAGCAATCAGCCCCAGCATTTT.

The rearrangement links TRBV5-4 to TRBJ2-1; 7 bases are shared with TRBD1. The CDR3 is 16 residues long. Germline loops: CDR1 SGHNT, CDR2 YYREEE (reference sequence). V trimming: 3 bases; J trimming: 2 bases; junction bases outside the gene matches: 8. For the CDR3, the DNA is TGTGCCAGCAGCTCAAAAGGGGGCTCACCCTACAATGAGCAGTTCTTC. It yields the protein CASSSKGGSPYNEQFF.

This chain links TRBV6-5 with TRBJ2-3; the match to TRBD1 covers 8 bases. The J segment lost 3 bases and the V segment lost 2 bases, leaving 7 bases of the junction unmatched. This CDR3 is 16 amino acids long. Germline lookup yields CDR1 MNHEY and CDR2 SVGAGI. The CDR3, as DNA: TGTGCCAGCAGTTACAGGGCAGGGGGCAGAACAGATACGCAGTATTTT. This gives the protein CASSYRAGGRTDTQYF.

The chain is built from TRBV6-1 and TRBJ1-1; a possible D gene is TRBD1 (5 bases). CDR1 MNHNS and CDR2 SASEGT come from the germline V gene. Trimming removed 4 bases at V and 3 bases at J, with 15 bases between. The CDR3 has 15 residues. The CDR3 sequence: CASSVDLGGDTEAFF. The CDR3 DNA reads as TGTGCCAGCAGTGTGGATTTGGGGGGGGACACTGAAGCTTTCTTT.

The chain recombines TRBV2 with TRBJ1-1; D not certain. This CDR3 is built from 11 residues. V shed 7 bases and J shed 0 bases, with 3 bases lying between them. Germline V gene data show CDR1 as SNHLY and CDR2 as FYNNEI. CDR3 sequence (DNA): TGTGCCAGCACGGTGAACACTGAAGCTTTCTTT. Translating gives CASTVNTEAFF.

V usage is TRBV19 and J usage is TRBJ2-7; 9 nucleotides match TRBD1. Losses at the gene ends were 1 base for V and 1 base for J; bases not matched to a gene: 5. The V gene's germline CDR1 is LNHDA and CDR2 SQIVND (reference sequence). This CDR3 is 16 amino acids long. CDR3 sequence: CASSIGTGGFSYEQYF. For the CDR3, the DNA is TGTGCCAGTAGTATAGGTACAGGGGGCTTTTCCTACGAGCAGTACTTC.

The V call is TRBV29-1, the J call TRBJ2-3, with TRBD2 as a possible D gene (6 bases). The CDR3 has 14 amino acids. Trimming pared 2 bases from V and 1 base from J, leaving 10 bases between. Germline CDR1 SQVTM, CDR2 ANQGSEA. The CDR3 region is CSVELALGTDTQYF. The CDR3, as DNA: TGCAGCGTTGAACTAGCGCTAGGCACAGATACGCAGTATTTT.

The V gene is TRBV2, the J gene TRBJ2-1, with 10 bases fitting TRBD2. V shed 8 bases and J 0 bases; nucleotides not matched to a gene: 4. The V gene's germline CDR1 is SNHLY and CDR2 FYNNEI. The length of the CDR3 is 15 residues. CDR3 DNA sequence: TGTGCCAGCTCTAGCGGGAGAGGCTCCTACAATGAGCAGTTCTTC. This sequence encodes CASSSGRGSYNEQFF.

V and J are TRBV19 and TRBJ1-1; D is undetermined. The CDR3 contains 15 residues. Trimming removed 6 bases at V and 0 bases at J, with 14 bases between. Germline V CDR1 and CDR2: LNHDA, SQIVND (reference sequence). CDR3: CASSEIGRLNTEAFF. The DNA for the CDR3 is TGTGCCAGTAGCGAGATCGGCAGATTGAACACTGAAGCTTTCTTT.

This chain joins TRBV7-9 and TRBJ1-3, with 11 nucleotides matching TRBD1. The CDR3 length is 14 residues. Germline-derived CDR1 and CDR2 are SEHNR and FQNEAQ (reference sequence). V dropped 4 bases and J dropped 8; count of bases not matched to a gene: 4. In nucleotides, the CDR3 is TGTGCCAGCAGCTATGGACAGGGGGCGGACACCATATATTTT. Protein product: CASSYGQGADTIYF.

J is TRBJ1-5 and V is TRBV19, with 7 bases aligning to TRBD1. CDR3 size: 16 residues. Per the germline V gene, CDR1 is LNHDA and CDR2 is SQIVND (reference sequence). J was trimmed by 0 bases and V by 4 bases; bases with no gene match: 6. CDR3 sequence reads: CASSTTGAFSNQPQHF. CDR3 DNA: TGTGCCAGTAGTACCACAGGGGCCTTTAGCAATCAGCCCCAGCATTTT.

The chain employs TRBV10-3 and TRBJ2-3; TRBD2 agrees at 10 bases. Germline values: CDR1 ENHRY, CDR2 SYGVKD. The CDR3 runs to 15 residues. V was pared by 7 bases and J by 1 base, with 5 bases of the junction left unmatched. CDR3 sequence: CAIKSGRGGTDTQYF. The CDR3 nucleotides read TGTGCCATCAAAAGCGGGAGGGGTGGCACAGATACGCAGTATTTT.

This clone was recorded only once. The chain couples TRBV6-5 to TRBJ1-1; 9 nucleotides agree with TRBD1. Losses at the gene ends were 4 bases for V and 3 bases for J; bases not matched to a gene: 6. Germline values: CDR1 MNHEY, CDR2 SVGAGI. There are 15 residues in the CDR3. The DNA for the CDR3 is TGTGCCAGCAGTTCCCCGGGACAGGGTTACACTGAAGCTTTCTTT. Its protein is CASSSPGQGYTEAFF.